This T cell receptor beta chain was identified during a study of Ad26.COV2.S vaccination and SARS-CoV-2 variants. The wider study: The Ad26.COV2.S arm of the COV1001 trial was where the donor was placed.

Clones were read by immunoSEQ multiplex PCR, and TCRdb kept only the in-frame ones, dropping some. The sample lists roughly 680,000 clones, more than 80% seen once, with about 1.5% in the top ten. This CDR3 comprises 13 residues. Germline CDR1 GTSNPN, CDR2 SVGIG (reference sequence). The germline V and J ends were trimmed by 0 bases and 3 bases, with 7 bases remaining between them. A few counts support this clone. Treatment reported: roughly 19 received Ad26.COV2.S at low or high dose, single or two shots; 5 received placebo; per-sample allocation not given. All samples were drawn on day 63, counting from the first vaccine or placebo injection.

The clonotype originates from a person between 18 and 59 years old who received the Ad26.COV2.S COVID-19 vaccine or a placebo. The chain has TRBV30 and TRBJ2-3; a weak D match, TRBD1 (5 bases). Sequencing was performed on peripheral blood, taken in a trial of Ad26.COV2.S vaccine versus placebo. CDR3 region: CAWSVGQTDTQYF. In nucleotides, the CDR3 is TGTGCCTGGAGTGTAGGACAAACAGATACGCAGTATTTT.